What follows are 4 T cell receptor beta chains derived from one specimen sequenced in a study of blood T cell repertoires in COVID-19. The method was immunoSEQ multiplex PCR; TCRdb's version includes in-frame clones alone and lacks a portion of them. The table includes roughly 250,000 clones, roughly 87% detected once. The sequencing sample was made of PBMCs or T cells enriched from blood (not recorded which). These receptors came from a woman in her twenties or thirties with acute COVID-19.

J is TRBJ1-2 and V is TRBV12-3 or TRBV12-4, with TRBD1 matching 9 bases. After removal of 1 base from V and 10 bases from J, the junction contained 4 bases not matched to a gene. This CDR3 is built from 13 residues. CDR3 DNA sequence: TGTGCCAGCAGTTTAGTGGGACAGGGAATCTACACCTTC. Translating gives CASSLVGQGIYTF.

This chain uses TRBV3-1 (or the pseudogene TRBV3-2) with TRBJ2-1; perhaps TRBD1 as D (6 bases). Germline CDR1 LGHDT, CDR2 YNNKEL (reference sequence). The CDR3 runs to 17 residues. Between the trimmed V and J ends, which lost 2 bases and 2 bases, there was a span of 16 bases. The CDR3 loop is CASSQRGSAGAYNEQFF. The CDR3 nucleotides are TGTGCCAGCAGCCAAAGGGGGTCGGCCGGGGCCTACAATGAGCAGTTCTTC.

The genes are TRBV6-1 and TRBJ1-5, with 9 nucleotides matching TRBD1. The CDR3 extends over 20 amino acids. Germline lookup yields CDR1 MNHNS and CDR2 SASEGT. The V gene end was trimmed by 3 bases and the J gene end by 0 bases; junction bases not matched to a gene: 15. The CDR3 DNA reads as TGTGCCAGCAGTGATATCCTTGGACAGGGGACTCTCCTTAGCAATCAGCCCCAGCATTTT. It encodes CASSDILGQGTLLSNQPQHF.

This clone was observed a handful of times. This chain uses TRBV5-1 with TRBJ1-1; 9 bases are a match to TRBD1. The trim removed 2 bases at V and 4 bases at J, leaving 6 bases unmatched. The CDR3 contains 15 residues. The germline V gene has CDR1 SGHRS and CDR2 YFSETQ. This chain's CDR3 is CASSFARDRVTEAFF. CDR3 DNA: TGCGCCAGCAGCTTCGCGAGGGACAGGGTCACTGAAGCTTTCTTT.